A selection of T cell receptor beta chains follows, all from one sample in a study of shared clonotypes between healthy human individuals. TCRdb's table, derived via immunoSEQ multiplex PCR, lists solely in-frame clones and lacks some. Among 1 million to 1.2 million clones listed, 70% to 85% were seen once. The sequencing input was memory CD4+ T cells from PBMCs. These receptors were taken from a man younger than 35 in good health. Some clones in this sample may be carry-over from other donors' samples. CDR3s include the opening cysteine and the closing phenylalanine or tryptophan.

TRBV7-8	TRBJ2-7	CASRSPGQGAYEQYF
TRBV6-5	TRBJ1-2	CASSTGLGYTF
TRBV5-4	TRBJ2-3	CASSLSTGAGVGTDTQYF
TRBV2	TRBJ2-5	CASSGSRGYGETQYF
TRBV6-5	TRBJ2-3	CASSSEGPPDTQYF
TRBV5-8	TRBJ1-1	CASSLGTGEAFF
TRBV6-1	TRBJ2-7	CASRRRSGDPYEQYF
TRBV6-5	TRBJ1-1	CASKGSASNTEAFF
TRBV7-9	TRBJ1-1	CASSFGVLTEAFF
TRBV7-9	TRBJ1-1	CASSPGRVLPEKVSEAFF
TRBV27	TRBJ2-3	CASSYRPGLAGGDTQYF
TRBV14	TRBJ2-3	CASSPHSGGSTDTQYF
TRBV5-1	TRBJ1-1	CASSSQGVAAEAFF
TRBV6-5	TRBJ1-5	CASSPVGGASQPQHF
TRBV7-3	TRBJ2-7	CASSLGFGGDKAYEQYF
TRBV7-2	TRBJ2-5	CASSLGVMTEQETQYF
TRBV19	TRBJ1-5	CASSIGGNQPQHF
TRBV30	TRBJ2-2	CAWTPLGLAANTGELFF
TRBV5-6	TRBJ2-7	CASSRSGIYEQGQYF
TRBV7-9	TRBJ1-5	CASSLGIQPQHF
TRBV2	TRBJ1-1	CATVGTGYTEAFF
TRBV15	TRBJ2-5	CATSLAGGVRETQYF
TRBV7-3	TRBJ1-1	CASSLMRDTEAFF
TRBV6-6	TRBJ1-5	CASSFQTGEGQPQHF
TRBV19	TRBJ2-3	CASSPPATDTQYF
TRBV7-8	TRBJ2-1	CASSLGRSYNEQFF
TRBV28	TRBJ2-7	CASSFHSYEQYF
TRBV4-2	TRBJ2-3	CASSQDRVADTQYF
TRBV2	TRBJ1-1	CASRGQSTEAFF
TRBV11-2	TRBJ2-7	CAGSRTGQSSYEQYF
TRBV28	TRBJ2-3	CVVGLAASTDTQYF
TRBV27	TRBJ2-4	CASSLRQGLNIQYF
TRBV29-1	TRBJ2-7	CSVEGLAGEVYEQYF